Shown below are 32 T cell receptor beta chains from a single sample sequenced in a study of T cell repertoires in ileal Crohn's disease. The method was immunoSEQ multiplex PCR; TCRdb's version includes in-frame clones alone and lacks a portion of them. The sample contains 2,000 or so clones, around 90% of which appear only once. Time point: proximal margin of the surgical specimen (macroscopically non-inflamed). The sample consisted of ileal tissue. The receptor source for this set is an adult with Crohn's disease.

The rearrangement uses TRBV29-1 and TRBJ1-5; D is perhaps TRBD1 (5 bases). CDR3 size: 13 residues. Germline loops: CDR1 SQVTM, CDR2 ANQGSEA. V was cut by 2 bases and J by 9 bases, with 14 bases left in between. CDR3 in DNA: TGCAGCGTTGAAACACCGGGGCGAGGGCCCCAGCATTTT. Protein: CSVETPGRGPQHF.

This sequence joins TRBV5-6 and TRBJ1-4; 8 nucleotides line up with TRBD1. In germline, CDR1 is SGHDT, CDR2 YYEEEE. With V trimmed by 4 bases and J by 6 bases, 5 bases remained unmatched. CDR3 length: 14 residues. CDR3 sequence reads: CASSRQGMDEKLFF. In DNA form, the CDR3 reads TGTGCCAGCAGCCGACAGGGGATGGATGAAAAACTGTTTTTT.

The rearrangement joins TRBV9 to TRBJ1-2; D is undetermined. V dropped 5 bases and J dropped 4 bases, with 12 bases sitting between them. CDR1 and CDR2 from the germline V gene are SGDLS and YYNGEE. The CDR3 runs 13 residues. The CDR3 sequence is CASSLQQSYGYTF. CDR3 bases: TGTGCCAGCAGTCTTCAGCAATCCTATGGCTACACCTTC.

The CDR3 DNA reads as TGTGCCATCACACGGGAGCGCAATCAGCCCCAGCATTTT. Its translation is CAITRERNQPQHF. The chain uses TRBV10-3 and TRBJ1-5; D is uncertain. V was pared by 7 bases and J by 2 bases, with 9 bases between. The CDR3 extends over 13 amino acids. The germline V gene has CDR1 ENHRY and CDR2 SYGVKD.

The gene calls are TRBV28 and TRBJ2-7, with 10 bases lining up with TRBD2. J gave up 3 bases and V 8 bases, and 7 bases lay outside the gene matches. The CDR3 totals 14 residues. Germline CDR1 reads MDHEN; CDR2 reads SYDVKM. In DNA, the CDR3 is TGTGCCAGCCGAGAGCGGGAGGGGTACTACGAGCAGTACTTC. Its protein is CASREREGYYEQYF.

This clone occurred once. The rearrangement joins TRBV6-9 to TRBJ1-1, with D perhaps TRBD1 (6 bases). V was shortened by 3 bases and J by 2 bases, with 13 bases between the two germline ends. This CDR3 contains 15 residues. Germline CDR1 MNHGY, CDR2 SVAAGI. The CDR3 bases are TGTGCCAGCAGTTACTCAGGGGTGAGCAACACTGAAGCTTTCTTT. Translation gives CASSYSGVSNTEAFF.

The V and J genes are TRBV27 and TRBJ2-1; D is perhaps TRBD1 (7 bases). The CDR3 is made up of 15 amino acids. V lost 2 bases and J lost 6, with 14 bases in between. CDR1 MNHEY and CDR2 SMNVEV come from the germline V gene (reference sequence). The CDR3 region has the DNA TGTGCCAGCAGTTTACGACAGGGACTGAGCAATGAGCAGTTCTTC. Its translation: CASSLRQGLSNEQFF.

The chain recombines TRBV11-2 with TRBJ1-1; unclear D gene. CDR1 is SGHAT, CDR2 FQNNGV, per germline. The CDR3 sequence is 14 residues long. Trimming removed 2 bases from V and 3 bases from J, with 10 bases in between. In nucleotides, the CDR3 is TGTGCCAGCAGCTTAAATACGGTGGACACTGAAGCTTTCTTT. This codes for CASSLNTVDTEAFF. The full variable domain, in which reference TRBV11-2 and TRBJ1-1 provide the parts outside the CDR3, is EAGVAQSPRYKIIEKRQSVAFWCNPISGHATLYWYQQILGQGPKLLIQFQNNGVVDDSQLPKDRFSAERLKGVDSTLKIQPAKLEDSAVYLCASSLNTVDTEAFFGQGTRLTVV.

The rearrangement uses TRBV21-1 and TRBJ1-2. TRBV21-1 corresponds to a pseudogene. The length of the CDR3 is 16 residues. DNA of the CDR3: TGTGCCAGCAGCTTCCACCCACGGGACGGGGTATATGGCTACACCTTC. This sequence encodes CASSFHPRDGVYGYTF.

V is TRBV5-1 and J is TRBJ2-2, with 7 bases matching TRBD1. Germline V gives CDR1 SGHRS, CDR2 YFSETQ. The ends lost 4 bases at V and 1 base at J; junction bases unmatched: 4. The CDR3 totals 15 residues. The CDR3 region is CASSVDRVNTGELFF. In nucleotides, the CDR3 is TGCGCCAGCAGCGTAGACAGGGTGAACACCGGGGAGCTGTTTTTT.

Only a few counts were recorded for this clone. The chain uses TRBV7-2 and TRBJ1-4; 10 bases fit TRBD1. After removal of 5 bases from V and 7 bases from J, the junction contained 16 bases not matched to a gene. The germline gives CDR1 SGHTA, CDR2 FQGNSA. The CDR3 totals 18 residues. CDR3: CASSTRDRGIGEIEKLFF. The CDR3, as DNA: TGTGCCAGCAGCACCCGGGACAGGGGAATAGGGGAAATTGAAAAACTGTTTTTT.

The chain is built from TRBV4-1 and TRBJ2-5; a weak D match, TRBD2 (5 bases). Trimming took off 3 bases at V and 4 bases at J, with 12 bases between the two ends. Per germline, CDR1 MGHRA and CDR2 YSYEKL. The CDR3 consists of 14 residues. CDR3 loop: CASSHGGWAETQYF. As DNA, the CDR3 is TGCGCCAGCAGCCATGGAGGCTGGGCAGAGACCCAGTACTTC.

The chain links TRBV2 to TRBJ1-3; TRBD1 matches 9 bases. Germline CDR1 SNHLY, CDR2 FYNNEI. V shed 1 base, J shed 3 bases, and the junction held 10 bases outside the gene matches. The CDR3 length is 18 residues. As DNA, the CDR3 is TGTGCCAGCAGTGAAGGAGTCAGCCGGACAGGGGATGGAAACACCATATATTTT. Translating gives CASSEGVSRTGDGNTIYF.

This chain links TRBV5-1 with TRBJ2-7; a possible D gene is TRBD1 (5 bases). Per germline, CDR1 SGHRS and CDR2 YFSETQ. Trimming removed 0 bases from V and 0 bases from J, with 7 bases in between. CDR3 length: 14 amino acids. The CDR3 region is CASSLGGASYEQYF. In DNA form, the CDR3 reads TGCGCCAGCAGCTTGGGTGGGGCCTCCTACGAGCAGTACTTC. Combining the CDR3 with reference TRBV5-1 and TRBJ2-7 gives the whole variable domain KAGVTQTPRYLIKTRGQQVTLSCSPISGHRSVSWYQQTPGQGLQFLFEYFSETQRNKGNFPGRFSGRQFSNSRSEMNVSTLELGDSALYLCASSLGGASYEQYFGPGTRLTVT.

In nucleotides, the CDR3 is TGTGCCGGGGGGGCTGGCAATGAGCAGTTCTTC. Protein product: CAGGAGNEQFF. This rearrangement joins TRBV10-3 to TRBJ2-1; D might be TRBD2 (7 bases). Germline lookup yields CDR1 ENHRY and CDR2 SYGVKD. The CDR3 spans 11 residues. V was clipped by 11 bases and J by 6 bases, with 11 bases between them.

The chain uses TRBV19 and TRBJ1-1; a weak D match, TRBD1 (5 bases). Germline V gives CDR1 LNHDA, CDR2 SQIVND (reference sequence). This CDR3 has 15 residues. The V gene lost 6 bases and the J gene lost 0 bases, with 14 bases spanning the gap. CDR3 sequence: CASRREGLMNTEAFF. Written as DNA, the CDR3 is TGTGCCAGTAGGAGAGAGGGGTTAATGAACACTGAAGCTTTCTTT.

CDR3 residues: CASHSEQRMNTEAFF. The CDR3 DNA reads as TGTGCCAGCCACAGCGAACAGAGGATGAACACTGAAGCTTTCTTT. The chain combines TRBV11-2 with TRBJ1-1; D is uncertain. V lost 8 bases, J lost 0 bases, and 16 bases lay in between. From germline, CDR1 is SGHAT and CDR2 FQNNGV. The CDR3 is 15 amino acids.

This clone showed up just a few times. The chain is built from TRBV2 and TRBJ1-5; D gene uncertain. The germline CDR1 and CDR2 sequences are SNHLY and FYNNEI. Between the trimmed V and J ends, which lost 3 bases and 7 bases, there was a span of 10 bases. The CDR3 length is 13 residues. As DNA, the CDR3 is TGTGCCAGCAGTGAGTACGAAGGGCAGCCCCAGCATTTT. Amino acid sequence: CASSEYEGQPQHF.

The chain is built from TRBV19 and TRBJ2-1; D is perhaps TRBD1 (7 bases). This CDR3 contains 16 residues. Trimming removed 5 bases from V and 4 bases from J, with 18 bases in between. Germline loops: CDR1 LNHDA, CDR2 SQIVND (reference sequence). DNA of the CDR3: TGTGCCAGTAGTCGAGACCCGACAGGGACTTACAATGAGCAGTTCTTC. Translating it yields CASSRDPTGTYNEQFF. The complete variable domain, with remaining parts taken from reference TRBV19 and TRBJ2-1, reads DGGITQSPKYLFRKEGQNVTLSCEQNLNHDAMYWYRQDPGQGLRLIYYSQIVNDFQKGDIAEGYSVSREKKESFPLTVTSAQKNPTAFYLCASSRDPTGTYNEQFFGPGTRLTVL.

The CDR3 sequence is CSVGGTVNTEAFF. CDR3 bases: TGCAGCGTTGGGGGGACGGTGAACACTGAAGCTTTCTTT. The genes are TRBV29-1 and TRBJ1-1; TRBD1 might be the D (5 bases). CDR1 is SQVTM, CDR2 ANQGSEA, per germline. This CDR3 contains 13 residues. V was shortened by 4 bases and J by 0 bases, with 9 bases between the two germline ends.

The V and J genes are TRBV5-8 and TRBJ2-1; 7 nucleotides agree with TRBD1. J lost 15 bases, V lost 4 bases, and 7 bases had no gene match. From germline, CDR1 is SGHTS and CDR2 YDEGEE. The CDR3 has 11 amino acids. CDR3 residues: CASSLRQGLFF. The CDR3, as DNA: TGTGCCAGCAGCCTCCGACAGGGTTTGTTCTTC. Full variable domain (remainder filled in from reference TRBV5-8 and TRBJ2-1): EAGVTQSPTHLIKTRGQQATLRCSPISGHTSVYWYQQALGLGLQFLLWYDEGEERNRGNFPPRFSGRQFPNYSSELNVNALELEDSALYLCASSLRQGLFFGPGTRLTVL.

The chain couples TRBV25-1 to TRBJ2-3, with D perhaps being TRBD1 or TRBD2 (6 bases each). The V and J ends lost 4 bases and 5 bases respectively, with 19 bases between them. CDR3 size: 16 residues. Germline V gene sequence: CDR1 MGHDK, CDR2 SYGVNS. The CDR3, as DNA: TGTGCCAGCAGTGGGTATCAAGGGGGGCAAGGAGATACGCAGTATTTT. Its translation: CASSGYQGGQGDTQYF.

V and J are TRBV2 and TRBJ2-2; D call uncertain. The CDR3 consists of 14 residues. Germline values: CDR1 SNHLY, CDR2 FYNNEI. Trimming stripped 5 bases from V and 4 bases from J, with 11 bases between. The CDR3 sequence is CASSPLASTGELFF. CDR3 bases: TGTGCCAGCAGTCCCCTCGCGAGCACCGGGGAGCTGTTTTTT.

The gene calls are TRBV5-4 and TRBJ2-1; D perhaps matches TRBD2 (6 bases). In germline, CDR1 is SGHNT, CDR2 YYREEE (reference sequence). Trimming took 3 bases from V and 2 from J, leaving 9 bases between them. The CDR3 is 14 residues long. CDR3 sequence: CASSSWGAYNEQFF. In nucleotides, the CDR3 is TGTGCCAGCAGCTCCTGGGGGGCCTACAATGAGCAGTTCTTC.

The rearrangement links TRBV5-1 to TRBJ2-1; TRBD2 matches at 9 bases. The CDR3 runs 15 residues. The junction had 4 bases not matched to a gene; V was cut back by 3 bases and J by 3 bases. Germline lookup yields CDR1 SGHRS and CDR2 YFSETQ. Here the CDR3 DNA reads TGCGCCAGCAGCTCTAGCGGGGACCTCTACAATGAGCAGTTCTTC. Protein: CASSSSGDLYNEQFF.

This chain joins TRBV4-3 and TRBJ1-1; unclear D gene. This CDR3 has 11 amino acids. Trimming left V 6 bases short and J 7 bases short, with 9 bases between. CDR1 is LGHNA and CDR2 is YSLEER in the germline V gene. This CDR3 reads CASRNGLEAFF. CDR3 bases: TGCGCCAGCAGGAACGGCCTTGAAGCTTTCTTT.

The chain links TRBV13 to TRBJ2-2; no firm D call. V dropped 3 bases and J dropped 4 bases, with 9 bases sitting between them. This CDR3 comprises 14 residues. Germline V gene lookup returns CDR1 PRHDT and CDR2 FYEKMQ (reference sequence). The CDR3 coding sequence is TGTGCCAGCAGCTTCCGGATGGGCACCGGGGAGCTGTTTTTT. Amino acids: CASSFRMGTGELFF.

The rearrangement links TRBV6-1 to TRBJ2-1, with 9 bases aligning to TRBD2. This CDR3 contains 15 residues. The germline gives CDR1 MNHNS, CDR2 SASEGT. V gave up 2 bases and J gave up 2 bases; unmatched junction bases: 1. DNA for the CDR3: TGTGCCAGCAGTGAACTAGCGGGACCCTACAATGAGCAGTTCTTC. Translated, it gives CASSELAGPYNEQFF.

V and J are TRBV7-9 and TRBJ1-1; D perhaps matches TRBD1 (5 bases). Germline assignment: CDR1 SEHNR and CDR2 FQNEAQ (reference sequence). The V end was cut by 3 bases, the J end by 0 bases, with 11 bases between. The CDR3 covers 15 residues. The CDR3 DNA is TGTGCCAGCAGCTTGGCTGGGGGACTGAACACTGAAGCTTTCTTT. This encodes CASSLAGGLNTEAFF. Full variable domain (rest looked up from reference TRBV7-9 and TRBJ1-1): DTGVSQNPRHKITKRGQNVTFRCDPISEHNRLYWYRQTLGQGPEFLTYFQNEAQLEKSRLLSDRFSAERPKGSFSTLEIQRTEQGDSAMYLCASSLAGGLNTEAFFGQGTRLTVV.

The chain carries TRBV6-5 and TRBJ2-3; D may match TRBD1 or TRBD2 (5 bases each). Per germline, CDR1 MNHEY and CDR2 SVGAGI. With 0 bases removed from V and 5 bases from J, the gap between germline ends came to 12 bases. The CDR3 has 15 residues. CDR3 sequence: CASSYSGADRDTQYF. In nucleotides, the CDR3 is TGTGCCAGCAGTTACTCGGGAGCCGACAGAGATACGCAGTATTTT.

J is TRBJ2-3 and V is TRBV28, with a weak D call TRBD1 (6 bases). This CDR3 region has 16 residues. CDR1 MDHEN and CDR2 SYDVKM come from the germline V gene. Trimming stripped 6 bases from V and 3 bases from J, with 19 bases between. This CDR3 reads CASSRALGHTTDTQYF. CDR3 sequence (DNA): TGTGCCAGCAGCCGCGCCCTGGGACATACAACAGATACGCAGTATTTT.

This clone showed up just once. This rearrangement joins TRBV6-1 to TRBJ1-3, with D uncertain. CDR3 size: 14 residues. Germline CDR1 reads MNHNS; CDR2 reads SASEGT. V was pared by 6 bases and J by 3 bases, with 12 bases between. The CDR3 is CASSPGRDGNTIYF. The DNA for the CDR3 is TGTGCCAGCAGCCCTGGGCGGGATGGAAACACCATATATTTT.